This entry lists 14 T cell receptor beta chains sequenced from one sample in a study of T cell repertoires in cytomegalovirus infection. MiXCR, applied by TCRdb to the reads, yields one record per CDR3 protein. The sample contains under 150,000 distinct CDR3 sequences, roughly 31% of which appear only once. Their antigen targets remain unknown. Sequenced material: CD8+ T cells from cultured PBMCs, taken from culture after CMV antigen stimulation. These receptors were obtained from a human donor in good health (CMV status not recorded). Some clones in this sample may be carry-over from other donors' samples.

This chain joins TRBV6-5 and TRBJ2-7, with a tentative D call TRBD2 (5 bases). CDR1 and CDR2 from the germline V gene are MNHEY and SVGAGI. The V end lost 0 bases, the J end lost 3 bases, and 6 bases lay between the germline ends. The CDR3 is 13 amino acids. The CDR3 sequence is CASSYSRGYEQYF. CDR3 coding DNA: TGTGCCAGCAGTTACTCACGGGGCTACGAGCAGTACTTC.

This clonotype was recorded a few times. This chain connects TRBV5-6 to TRBJ1-2, with D possibly being TRBD1 (5 bases). V lost 4 bases and J lost 4, with 17 bases in between. The CDR3 is made up of 15 amino acids. Germline assignment: CDR1 SGHDT and CDR2 YYEEEE. In nucleotides, the CDR3 is TGTGCCAGCAGCCCAGACGCCGGGGCCTTCTATGGCTACACCTTC. It specifies CASSPDAGAFYGYTF.

This clonotype showed up many times. The chain employs TRBV24-1 and TRBJ2-3; D possibly corresponds to TRBD1 (6 bases). CDR1 KGHDR and CDR2 SFDVKD come from the germline V gene. V was shortened by 2 bases and J by 3 bases, with 14 bases between the two germline ends. This CDR3 has 16 residues. The CDR3 loop is CATSDSSGGWTDTQYF. The CDR3 coding sequence is TGTGCCACCAGTGATTCTAGTGGGGGCTGGACAGATACGCAGTATTTT.

Ten or more counts support this clonotype. The chain has TRBV11-2 and TRBJ2-7; 9 nucleotides line up with TRBD1. J lost 5 bases, V lost 3 bases, and 2 bases had no gene match. The CDR3 covers 13 residues. The germline V gene has CDR1 SGHAT and CDR2 FQNNGV. The CDR3 is CASSLGQGNEQYF. CDR3 in DNA: TGTGCCAGCAGCTTGGGACAGGGCAACGAGCAGTACTTC.

V gene TRBV7-2 combines with J gene TRBJ2-7, with D unresolved. Germline lookup yields CDR1 SGHTA and CDR2 FQGNSA. The CDR3 covers 12 residues. V was clipped by 2 bases and J by 1 base, with 3 bases between them. The CDR3 loop is CASSLWSYEQYF. The CDR3 nucleotides read TGTGCCAGCAGCTTATGGTCCTACGAGCAGTACTTC.

This clonotype was found a few times. The gene calls are TRBV20-1 and TRBJ1-1, with D possibly being TRBD1 (6 bases). Germline CDR1 reads DFQATT; CDR2 reads SNEGSKA (reference sequence). V shed 1 base and J shed 3 bases, with 12 bases lying between them. The CDR3 runs 14 residues. In nucleotides, the CDR3 is TGCAGTGCTAGAGCGCAGGGGCGGTACACTGAAGCTTTCTTT. Protein product: CSARAQGRYTEAFF.

Ten or more counts support this clonotype. The V and J genes are TRBV7-2 and TRBJ2-7; no definite D call. The germline V gene has CDR1 SGHTA and CDR2 FQGNSA. Trimming took off 3 bases at V and 12 bases at J, with 12 bases between the two ends. The CDR3 is made up of 11 amino acids. CDR3 loop: CASSFLLVGYF. In nucleotides, the CDR3 is TGTGCCAGCAGCTTCCTATTGGTGGGGTACTTC. The whole variable domain, remainder taken from reference TRBV7-2 and TRBJ2-7, is GAGVSQSPSNKVTEKGKDVELRCDPISGHTALYWYRQSLGQGLEFLIYFQGNSAPDKSGLPSDRFSAERTGGSVSTLTIQRTQQEDSAVYLCASSFLLVGYFGPGTRLTVT.

This clonotype was observed at least ten times. The genes are TRBV7-2 and TRBJ2-7, with TRBD1 matching over 8 bases. The CDR3 is 14 residues long. Germline trimming cut 5 bases from V and 5 bases from J; bases unmatched to any gene: 8. Germline V gives CDR1 SGHTA, CDR2 FQGNSA. CDR3 protein: CASSVDRGMDEQYF. The CDR3 nucleotides are TGTGCCAGCAGCGTCGACAGGGGAATGGACGAGCAGTACTTC.

The V call is TRBV7-6, the J call TRBJ1-1, with D unresolved. This CDR3 spans 15 amino acids. Germline values: CDR1 SGHVS, CDR2 FNYEAQ. V was pared by 1 base and J by 2 bases, with 11 bases between. The CDR3 spells CASSLDSGGNTEAFF. The CDR3 nucleotides read TGTGCCAGCAGCTTAGATTCGGGTGGCAACACTGAAGCTTTCTTT. Complete variable domain (other parts from reference TRBV7-6 and TRBJ1-1): GAGVSQSPRYKVTKRGQDVALRCDPISGHVSLYWYRQALGQGPEFLTYFNYEAQQDKSGLPNDRFSAERPEGSISTLTIQRTEQRDSAMYRCASSLDSGGNTEAFFGQGTRLTVV.

The rearrangement uses TRBV7-9 and TRBJ2-2, with 7 bases matching TRBD1. CDR1 is SEHNR, CDR2 FQNEAQ, per germline (reference sequence). The length of the CDR3 is 15 residues. V lost 5 bases to trimming and J lost 6 bases; unmatched junction nucleotides: 9. CDR3 DNA: TGTGCCAGCAGCGAAAGGGACAGCCCAGCCGGGGAGCTGTTTTTT. Its translation is CASSERDSPAGELFF.

This sequence joins TRBV7-9 and TRBJ2-1; TRBD2 matches at 10 bases. J lost 0 bases, V lost 5 bases, and 10 bases had no gene match. Germline V CDR1 and CDR2: SEHNR, FQNEAQ (reference sequence). This CDR3 has 18 amino acids. CDR3 amino acids: CASSLPSGGLSSYNEQFF. The CDR3 DNA reads as TGTGCCAGCAGCCTACCTAGCGGGGGCCTAAGCTCCTACAATGAGCAGTTCTTC.

This clonotype has a count of ten or more. The junction differs from germline at one of its ends, possibly a read error. This chain uses TRBV7-8 with TRBJ1-1; TRBD1 matches at 7 bases. CDR1 is SGHVS and CDR2 is FQNEAQ in the germline V gene. There are 14 residues in the CDR3. The CDR3 nucleotides are TGTGCCAGCAGCTTAGGGGGACAGACCACTGGAGCTTTCTTT. Its translation: CASSLGGQTTGAFF.

This clonotype was seen at least ten times. The chain joins TRBV7-2 to TRBJ2-1; the match to TRBD2 covers 7 bases. CDR3 length: 15 amino acids. CDR1 and CDR2 from the germline V gene are SGHTA and FQGNSA. V lost 5 bases to trimming and J lost 0 bases; unmatched junction nucleotides: 4. CDR3 DNA sequence: TGTGCCAGCAGCCCTCTAGCGGCCTCCTACAATGAGCAGTTCTTC. Protein product: CASSPLAASYNEQFF.

This clonotype was observed a handful of times. The chain recombines TRBV7-6 with TRBJ2-7, with 10 bases that match TRBD1. CDR3 size: 15 residues. Looked up from germline, CDR1 is SGHVS and CDR2 is FNYEAQ. Unmatched junction bases numbered 7, after V lost 2 bases and J lost 6 bases. CDR3 protein: CASSLKRDRGLEQYF. CDR3 nucleotide sequence: TGTGCCAGCAGCTTAAAGCGGGACAGGGGTCTCGAGCAGTACTTC.